This entry lists 11 T cell receptor beta chains sequenced from one sample in a study of cytomegalovirus exposure and HLA in healthy donors. Use of 60 Vbeta and 13 Jbeta primers characterized the PCR. Assay: immunoSEQ multiplex PCR; the TCRdb copy retains only in-frame clones and omits some. The table lists some 96,000 clones. Sequenced input: PBMCs. Receptors were obtained from a woman aged 25-40 years in good health and CMV-seronegative.

The rearrangement links TRBV2 to TRBJ1-2; 8 bases match TRBD1. This CDR3 has 13 amino acids. CDR1 and CDR2 (germline): SNHLY, FYNNEI. Trimming at V came to 6 bases and at J to 6 bases, leaving 6 bases not matched to a gene. CDR3 nucleotide sequence: TGTGCCAGCAGCGGACAGGGCGAAAATGGCTACACCTTC. The encoded protein is CASSGQGENGYTF. The full variable domain, its missing parts supplied by reference TRBV2 and TRBJ1-2, is EPEVTQTPSHQVTQMGQEVILRCVPISNHLYFYWYRQILGQKVEFLVSFYNNEISEKSEIFDDQFSVERPDGSNFTLKIRSTKLEDSAMYFCASSGQGENGYTFGSGTRLTVV.

This chain uses TRBV6-5 with TRBJ2-1; D remains ambiguous. CDR1 and CDR2 from the germline V gene are MNHEY and SVGAGI. The CDR3 runs to 13 residues. V was shortened by 0 bases and J by 5 bases, with 5 bases between the two germline ends. CDR3 sequence (DNA): TGTGCCAGCAGTTACTCGAGGCACAATGAGCAGTTCTTC. As protein: CASSYSRHNEQFF.

The chain combines TRBV10-2 with TRBJ2-1; weak D call: TRBD2 (5 bases). Germline V gene lookup returns CDR1 WSHSY and CDR2 SAAADI. V was pared by 4 bases and J by 8 bases, with 12 bases between. The CDR3 consists of 13 residues. Here the CDR3 reads CASSALDSHEQFF. In DNA form, the CDR3 reads TGCGCCAGCAGTGCCCTGGACTCCCATGAGCAGTTCTTC.

J is TRBJ1-2 and V is TRBV7-9; D possibly corresponds to TRBD1 (6 bases). This CDR3 comprises 15 residues. The germline V gene has CDR1 SEHNR and CDR2 FQNEAQ (reference sequence). V was trimmed by 6 bases and J by 5 bases, leaving 19 bases between them. In nucleotides, the CDR3 is TGTGCCAGCAGTTCGGACAGCCACCTTTGGTATGGCTACACCTTC. Amino acid sequence: CASSSDSHLWYGYTF.

This chain joins TRBV7-2 and TRBJ1-2, with TRBD1 matching over 10 bases. CDR1 is SGHTA and CDR2 is FQGNSA in the germline V gene. The V and J ends lost 4 bases and 8 bases, in that order; junction bases with no gene match: 7. The CDR3 totals 14 residues. CDR3 loop: CASSYRGTGDGYTF. Written as DNA, the CDR3 is TGTGCCAGCAGCTACCGCGGGACAGGGGACGGCTACACCTTC.

DNA for the CDR3: TGTGCCAGCAGTGTTAGCGGGGGGGCACTAGATACGCAGTATTTT. Its protein product is CASSVSGGALDTQYF. The chain combines TRBV2 with TRBJ2-3, with 11 bases identical to TRBD2. With V trimmed by 4 bases and J by 5 bases, 5 bases remained unmatched. Germline values: CDR1 SNHLY, CDR2 FYNNEI. This CDR3 has 15 residues.

V usage is TRBV7-9 and J usage is TRBJ2-1; possibly TRBD1 for D (5 bases). CDR1 and CDR2 (germline): SEHNR, FQNEAQ (reference sequence). Trimming took 3 bases from V and 8 from J, leaving 20 bases between them. This CDR3 has 16 residues. The CDR3 loop is CASSFLPKGREHEQFF. DNA for the CDR3: TGTGCCAGCAGCTTCCTTCCTAAGGGGCGCGAGCATGAGCAGTTCTTC.

The CDR3 region has the DNA TGTGCCAGCAGTTTATCTACCCCGGGACAGGGAGGTGGAGAGCAGTACTTC. Translating gives CASSLSTPGQGGGEQYF. The genes are TRBV27 and TRBJ2-7; TRBD1 aligns across 9 bases. V gave up 0 bases and J gave up 7 bases; unmatched junction bases: 13. The CDR3 covers 17 residues. Germline-derived CDR1 and CDR2 are MNHEY and SMNVEV (reference sequence).

CDR3 DNA: TGTGCCAGCAGCTCCGACGGACAGCAAGCTAACTATGGCTACACCTTC. Protein product: CASSSDGQQANYGYTF. V gene TRBV11-2 combines with J gene TRBJ1-2; D may be TRBD1 (6 bases). Trimming left V 4 bases short and J 0 bases short, with 15 bases between. The germline CDR1 and CDR2 sequences are SGHAT and FQNNGV. The CDR3 runs to 16 residues.

The V gene is TRBV15, the J gene TRBJ2-3; perhaps TRBD2 as D (6 bases). The CDR3 runs 14 residues. Trimming pared 5 bases from V and 6 bases from J, leaving 15 bases between. The germline V gene encodes CDR1 LNHNV and CDR2 YYDKDF (reference sequence). The CDR3 loop is CATSPRDFLDTQYF. The DNA of the CDR3 is TGTGCCACCAGCCCCCGGGACTTTTTGGATACGCAGTATTTT.

V and J are TRBV5-6 and TRBJ1-2, with D possibly being TRBD1 (6 bases). From germline, CDR1 is SGHDT and CDR2 YYEEEE. This CDR3 has 11 amino acids. The ends were cut back, 4 bases at V and 8 bases at J, with 9 bases in the middle. The CDR3 DNA is TGTGCCAGCAGCGCCACAGGGGGCTACACCTTC. It codes for CASSATGGYTF.